The 9 T cell receptor beta chains given below trace back to one sample, sequenced in a study of T cell responses to AZD1222 COVID-19 vaccine. The protocol was immunoSEQ multiplex PCR, while the TCRdb copy is restricted to in-frame clones and leaves out a portion. The sample carries 70,000 or so clones, around four fifths recorded once. Sample: peripheral blood, taken 28 days after the second AZD1222 dose. The receptors originated from an adult who received the AZD1222 COVID-19 vaccine.

For the CDR3, the DNA is TGTGCCATCAGTGAGACAGGGGTAGATGGCTACACCTTC. It is translated as CAISETGVDGYTF. This chain uses TRBV10-3 with TRBJ1-2, with TRBD1 matching over 7 bases. V lost 2 bases and J lost 6; bases outside the gene matches: 3. This CDR3 spans 13 amino acids. Germline V gives CDR1 ENHRY, CDR2 SYGVKD.

This clone was picked up one time. The rearrangement links TRBV7-2 to TRBJ1-4, with 9 bases identical to TRBD1. CDR1 is SGHTA, CDR2 FQGNSA, per germline. There are 13 residues in the CDR3. Trimming took 4 bases from V and 10 from J; bases not matched to a gene: 4. The CDR3 sequence: CASSYDRGGKLFF. Here the CDR3 DNA reads TGTGCCAGCAGCTACGACAGGGGGGGAAAACTGTTTTTT.

The chain is built from TRBV27 and TRBJ2-2, with TRBD2 identical over 8 bases. The V gene end was trimmed by 5 bases and the J gene end by 3 bases; junction bases not matched to a gene: 5. Germline-derived CDR1 and CDR2 are MNHEY and SMNVEV (reference sequence). CDR3 length: 15 amino acids. The CDR3 bases are TGTGCCAGCAGTACTAGACTAGCGCACACCGGGGAGCTGTTTTTT. Translating gives CASSTRLAHTGELFF.

The CDR3 DNA follows: TGTGCCAGCAGCGCGACTCGAGCTCAAGAGACCCAGTACTTC. It encodes CASSATRAQETQYF. The rearrangement uses TRBV5-4 and TRBJ2-5; D uncertain. The CDR3 runs 14 residues. Trimming cost V 4 bases and J 2 bases, with 12 bases left between them. Germline loops: CDR1 SGHNT, CDR2 YYREEE (reference sequence).

This CDR3 reads CASRIGGQETQYF. CDR3 DNA: TGTGCCAGCAGGATAGGTGGTCAAGAGACCCAGTACTTC. The chain couples TRBV2 to TRBJ2-5; no firm D call. This CDR3 has 13 residues. Germline CDR1 is SNHLY and CDR2 is FYNNEI. V shed 6 bases and J shed 2 bases, with 10 bases lying between them.

V usage is TRBV7-8 and J usage is TRBJ2-7; D is possibly TRBD1 (6 bases). V lost 3 bases and J 4 bases, leaving 13 bases between the germline ends. From germline, CDR1 is SGHVS and CDR2 FQNEAQ. The CDR3 loop spans 14 amino acids. Written as DNA, the CDR3 is TGTGCCAGCAGCTTTGCACAGGGAGCTTACGAGCAGTACTTC. Protein sequence: CASSFAQGAYEQYF. Complete variable domain (other parts from reference TRBV7-8 and TRBJ2-7): GAGVSQSPRYKVAKRGQDVALRCDPISGHVSLFWYQQALGQGPEFLTYFQNEAQLDKSGLPSDRFFAERPEGSVSTLKIQRTQQEDSAVYLCASSFAQGAYEQYFGPGTRLTVT.

This sequence joins TRBV20-1 and TRBJ2-5; 11 nucleotides match TRBD2. J was trimmed by 5 bases and V by 3 bases; bases with no gene match: 8. Germline V lookup: CDR1 DFQATT, CDR2 SNEGSKA (reference sequence). CDR3 length: 15 residues. The CDR3, as DNA: TGCAGTGCTAGTCCTAGCGGGGGGTTCTCGGAGACCCAGTACTTC. This translates into CSASPSGGFSETQYF.

The CDR3 here is CAWSADPGGRNTIYF. The CDR3 coding sequence is TGTGCCTGGAGTGCTGACCCCGGAGGACGAAACACCATATATTTT. This chain connects TRBV30 to TRBJ1-3; D not resolved. The CDR3 has 15 residues. Trimming took off 1 base at V and 5 bases at J, with 15 bases between the two ends. CDR1 and CDR2 from the germline V gene are GTSNPN and SVGIG (reference sequence).

V gene TRBV10-3 combines with J gene TRBJ1-5, with D maybe TRBD1 (5 bases). V lost 8 bases and J lost 6, with 14 bases in between. CDR1 is ENHRY, CDR2 SYGVKD, per germline. CDR3 length: 13 amino acids. The chain's CDR3 is CAISQQVGQPQHF. The CDR3 DNA reads as TGTGCCATCTCCCAACAGGTCGGTCAGCCCCAGCATTTT.